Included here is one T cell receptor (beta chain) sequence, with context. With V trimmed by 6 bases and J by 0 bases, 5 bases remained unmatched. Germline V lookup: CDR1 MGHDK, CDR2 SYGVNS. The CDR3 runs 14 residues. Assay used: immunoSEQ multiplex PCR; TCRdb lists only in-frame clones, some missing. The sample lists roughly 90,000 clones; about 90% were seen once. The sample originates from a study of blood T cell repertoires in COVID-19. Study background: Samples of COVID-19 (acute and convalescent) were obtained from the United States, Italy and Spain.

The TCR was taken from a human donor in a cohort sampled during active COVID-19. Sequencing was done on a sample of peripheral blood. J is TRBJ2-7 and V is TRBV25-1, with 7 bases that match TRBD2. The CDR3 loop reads CASSPGGYSYEQYF. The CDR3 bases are TGTGCCAGCAGCCCCGGGGGGTACTCCTACGAGCAGTACTTC.